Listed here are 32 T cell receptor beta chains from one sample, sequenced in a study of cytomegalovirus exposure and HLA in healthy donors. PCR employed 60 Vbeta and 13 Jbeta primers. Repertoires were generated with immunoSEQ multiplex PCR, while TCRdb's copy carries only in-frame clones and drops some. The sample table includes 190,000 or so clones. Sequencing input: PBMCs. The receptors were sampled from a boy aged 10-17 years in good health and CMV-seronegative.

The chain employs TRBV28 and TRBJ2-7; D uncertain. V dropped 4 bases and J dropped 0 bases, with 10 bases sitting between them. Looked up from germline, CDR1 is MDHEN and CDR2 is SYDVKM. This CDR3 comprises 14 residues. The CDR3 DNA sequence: TGTGCCAGCAGTTCGTCAGGAAGCTCCTACGAGCAGTACTTC. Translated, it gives CASSSSGSSYEQYF.

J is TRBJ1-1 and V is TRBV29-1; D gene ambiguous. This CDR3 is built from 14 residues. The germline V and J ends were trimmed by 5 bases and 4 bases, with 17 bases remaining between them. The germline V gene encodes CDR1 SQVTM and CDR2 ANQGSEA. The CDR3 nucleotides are TGCAGCGTTATTACGAGTTATCGGAGCACTGAAGCTTTCTTT. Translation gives CSVITSYRSTEAFF.

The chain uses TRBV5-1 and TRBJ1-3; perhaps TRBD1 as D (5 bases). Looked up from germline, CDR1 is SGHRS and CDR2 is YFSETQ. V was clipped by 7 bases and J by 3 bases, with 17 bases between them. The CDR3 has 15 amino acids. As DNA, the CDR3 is TGCGCCAGCGGCAAAATTCCGGGGGGTGGAAACACCATATATTTT. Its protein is CASGKIPGGGNTIYF.

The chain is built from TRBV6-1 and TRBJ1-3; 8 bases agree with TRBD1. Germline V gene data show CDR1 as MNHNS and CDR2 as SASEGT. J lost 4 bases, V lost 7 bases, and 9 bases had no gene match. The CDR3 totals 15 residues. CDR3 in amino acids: CASKGQVKLGNTIYF. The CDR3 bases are TGTGCCAGCAAGGGACAGGTGAAACTCGGAAACACCATATATTTT.

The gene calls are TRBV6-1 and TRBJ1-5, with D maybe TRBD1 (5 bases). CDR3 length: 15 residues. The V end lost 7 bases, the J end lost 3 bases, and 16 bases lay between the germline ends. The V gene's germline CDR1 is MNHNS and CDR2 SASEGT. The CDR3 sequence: CASTMGGSTNQPQHF. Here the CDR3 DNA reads TGTGCCAGCACCATGGGGGGTTCCACCAATCAGCCCCAGCATTTT.

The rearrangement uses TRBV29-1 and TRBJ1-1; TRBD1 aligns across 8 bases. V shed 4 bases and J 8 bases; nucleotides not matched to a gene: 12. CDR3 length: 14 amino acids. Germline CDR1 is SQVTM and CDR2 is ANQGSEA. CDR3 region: CSVADRTGRFEAFF. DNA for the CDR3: TGCAGCGTTGCGGATCGGACAGGGCGATTCGAAGCTTTCTTT. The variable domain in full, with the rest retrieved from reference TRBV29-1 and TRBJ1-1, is SAVISQKPSRDICQRGTSLTIQCQVDSQVTMMFWYRQQPGQSLTLIATANQGSEATYESGFVIDKFPISRPNLTFSTLTVSNMSPEDSSIYLCSVADRTGRFEAFFGQGTRLTVV.

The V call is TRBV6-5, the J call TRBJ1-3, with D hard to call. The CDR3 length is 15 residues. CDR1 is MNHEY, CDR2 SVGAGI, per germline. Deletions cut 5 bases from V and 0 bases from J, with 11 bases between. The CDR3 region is CASSVGGGSGNTIYF. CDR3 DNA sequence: TGTGCCAGCAGTGTCGGAGGCGGCTCTGGAAACACCATATATTTT.

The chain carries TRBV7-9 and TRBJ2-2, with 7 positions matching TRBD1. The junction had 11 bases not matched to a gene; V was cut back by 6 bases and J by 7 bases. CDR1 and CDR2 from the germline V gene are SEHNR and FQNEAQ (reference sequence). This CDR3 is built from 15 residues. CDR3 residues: CASRPKDRLGGELFF. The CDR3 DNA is TGTGCCAGCAGACCAAAGGACAGGCTAGGCGGGGAGCTGTTTTTT.

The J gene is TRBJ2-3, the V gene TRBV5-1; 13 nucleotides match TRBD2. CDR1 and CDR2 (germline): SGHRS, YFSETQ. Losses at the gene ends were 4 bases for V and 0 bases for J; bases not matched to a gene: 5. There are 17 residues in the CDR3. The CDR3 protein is CASSPGTSGASTDTQYF. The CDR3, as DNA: TGCGCCAGCAGCCCTGGGACTAGCGGGGCTAGCACAGATACGCAGTATTTT.

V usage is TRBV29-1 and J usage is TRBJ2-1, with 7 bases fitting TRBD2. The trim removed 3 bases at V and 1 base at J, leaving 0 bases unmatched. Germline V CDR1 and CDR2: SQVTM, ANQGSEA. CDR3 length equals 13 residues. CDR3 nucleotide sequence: TGCAGCGTTGAGCGGGGGTCCTACAATGAGCAGTTCTTC. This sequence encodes CSVERGSYNEQFF.

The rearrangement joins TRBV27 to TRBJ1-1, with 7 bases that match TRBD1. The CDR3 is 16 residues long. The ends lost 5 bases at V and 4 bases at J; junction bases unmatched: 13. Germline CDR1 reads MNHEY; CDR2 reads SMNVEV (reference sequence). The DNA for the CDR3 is TGTGCCAGCAGTCACCGACAGGGCTCGTTAGGCACTGAAGCTTTCTTT. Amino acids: CASSHRQGSLGTEAFF.

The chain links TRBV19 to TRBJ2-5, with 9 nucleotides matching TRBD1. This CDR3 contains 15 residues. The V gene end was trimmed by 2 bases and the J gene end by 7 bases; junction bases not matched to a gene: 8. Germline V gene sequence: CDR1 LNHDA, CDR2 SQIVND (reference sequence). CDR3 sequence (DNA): TGTGCCAGTAGTATACCCCGACAGGGGGGAATGACCCAGTACTTC. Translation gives CASSIPRQGGMTQYF.

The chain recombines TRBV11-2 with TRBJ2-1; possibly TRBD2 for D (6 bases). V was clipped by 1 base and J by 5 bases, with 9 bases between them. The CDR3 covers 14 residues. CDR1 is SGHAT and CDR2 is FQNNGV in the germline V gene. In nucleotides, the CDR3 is TGTGCCAGCAGCTTAGGTTGGAGGGACAATGAGCAGTTCTTC. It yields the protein CASSLGWRDNEQFF.

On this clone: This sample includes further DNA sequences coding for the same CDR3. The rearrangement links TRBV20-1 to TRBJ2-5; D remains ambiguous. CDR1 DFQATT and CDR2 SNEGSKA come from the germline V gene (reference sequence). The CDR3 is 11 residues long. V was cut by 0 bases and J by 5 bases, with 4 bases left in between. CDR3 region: CSARDRETQYF. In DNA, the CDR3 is TGCAGTGCTAGAGATCGGGAGACCCAGTACTTC.

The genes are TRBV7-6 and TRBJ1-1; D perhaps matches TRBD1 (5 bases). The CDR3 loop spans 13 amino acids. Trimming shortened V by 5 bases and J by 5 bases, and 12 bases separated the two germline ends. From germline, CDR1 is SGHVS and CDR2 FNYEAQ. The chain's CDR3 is CASSPGGRTEAFF. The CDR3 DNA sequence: TGTGCCAGCAGCCCCGGGGGTAGGACTGAAGCTTTCTTT.

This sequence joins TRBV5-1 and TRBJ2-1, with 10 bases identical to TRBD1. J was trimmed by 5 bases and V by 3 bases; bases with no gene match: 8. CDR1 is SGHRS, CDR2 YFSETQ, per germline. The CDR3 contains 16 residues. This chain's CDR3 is CASSWTTGGANNEQFF. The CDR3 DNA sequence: TGCGCCAGCAGCTGGACGACAGGGGGCGCGAACAATGAGCAGTTCTTC.

CDR3: CASSIGGVQAFF. The CDR3 nucleotides read TGTGCCAGTAGTATTGGGGGGGTCCAAGCTTTCTTT. The gene calls are TRBV19 and TRBJ1-1; maybe TRBD1 (5 bases). The CDR3 totals 12 residues. The germline V gene encodes CDR1 LNHDA and CDR2 SQIVND (reference sequence). Between the trimmed V and J ends, which lost 3 bases and 9 bases, there was a span of 11 bases.

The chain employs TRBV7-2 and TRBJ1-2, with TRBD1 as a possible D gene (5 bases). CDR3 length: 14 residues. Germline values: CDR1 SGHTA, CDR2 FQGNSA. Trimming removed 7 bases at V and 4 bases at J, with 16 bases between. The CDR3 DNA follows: TGTGCCAGCAACAAAGTCGGGGGGGTCTATGGCTACACCTTC. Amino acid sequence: CASNKVGGVYGYTF.

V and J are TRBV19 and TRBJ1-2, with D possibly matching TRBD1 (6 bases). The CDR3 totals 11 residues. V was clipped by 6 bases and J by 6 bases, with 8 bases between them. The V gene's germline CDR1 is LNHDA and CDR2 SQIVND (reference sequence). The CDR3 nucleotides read TGTGCCAGTAGGTGGGGGCATGGCTACACCTTC. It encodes CASRWGHGYTF.

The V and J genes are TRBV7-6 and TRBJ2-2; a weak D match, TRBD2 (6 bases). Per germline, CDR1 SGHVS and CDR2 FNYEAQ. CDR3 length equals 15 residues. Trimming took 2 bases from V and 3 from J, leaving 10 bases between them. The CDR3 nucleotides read TGTGCCAGCAGCTTAAGCGGGCCTTACACCGGGGAGCTGTTTTTT. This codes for CASSLSGPYTGELFF.

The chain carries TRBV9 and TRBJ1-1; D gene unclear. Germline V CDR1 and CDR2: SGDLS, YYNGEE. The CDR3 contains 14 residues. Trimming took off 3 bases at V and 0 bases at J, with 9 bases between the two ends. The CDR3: CASSGAGLNTEAFF. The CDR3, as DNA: TGTGCCAGCAGCGGTGCGGGGTTGAACACTGAAGCTTTCTTT.

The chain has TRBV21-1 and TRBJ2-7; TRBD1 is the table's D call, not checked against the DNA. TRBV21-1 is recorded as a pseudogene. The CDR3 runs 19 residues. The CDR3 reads CASSTNGTAAQKNLPEQYF. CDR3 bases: TGTGCCAGCAGCACCAACGGGACAGCGGCCCAAAAGAATCTCCCCGAGCAGTACTTC.

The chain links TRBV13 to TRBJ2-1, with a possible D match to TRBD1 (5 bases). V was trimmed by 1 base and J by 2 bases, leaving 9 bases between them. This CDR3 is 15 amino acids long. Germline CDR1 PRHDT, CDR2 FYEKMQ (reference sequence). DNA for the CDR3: TGTGCCAGCAGCTTAGTGCAGGGAACCTACAATGAGCAGTTCTTC. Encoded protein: CASSLVQGTYNEQFF.

CDR3 sequence: CASSFAGMNTEAFF. DNA of the CDR3: TGTGCCAGCAGCTTCGCAGGGATGAACACTGAAGCTTTCTTT. J is TRBJ1-1 and V is TRBV7-2; the D gene is possibly TRBD1 (5 bases). The CDR3 totals 14 residues. Trimming removed 3 bases from V and 0 bases from J, with 8 bases in between. CDR1 SGHTA and CDR2 FQGNSA come from the germline V gene. Full variable domain (rest looked up from reference TRBV7-2 and TRBJ1-1): GAGVSQSPSNKVTEKGKDVELRCDPISGHTALYWYRQSLGQGLEFLIYFQGNSAPDKSGLPSDRFSAERTGGSVSTLTIQRTQQEDSAVYLCASSFAGMNTEAFFGQGTRLTVV.

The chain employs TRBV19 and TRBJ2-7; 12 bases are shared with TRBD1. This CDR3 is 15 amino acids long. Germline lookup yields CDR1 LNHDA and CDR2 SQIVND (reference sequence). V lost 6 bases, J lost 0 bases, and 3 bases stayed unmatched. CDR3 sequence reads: CASRLGQGASYEQYF. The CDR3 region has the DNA TGTGCCAGTAGGCTGGGACAGGGGGCCTCCTACGAGCAGTACTTC.

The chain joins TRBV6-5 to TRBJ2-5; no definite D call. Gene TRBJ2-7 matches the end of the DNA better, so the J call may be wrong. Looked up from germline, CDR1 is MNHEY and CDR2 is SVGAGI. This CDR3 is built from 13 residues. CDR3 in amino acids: CASSQQSSYEQYF. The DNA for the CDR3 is TGTGCCAGCAGTCAACAGAGCTCCTACGAGCAGTACTTC.

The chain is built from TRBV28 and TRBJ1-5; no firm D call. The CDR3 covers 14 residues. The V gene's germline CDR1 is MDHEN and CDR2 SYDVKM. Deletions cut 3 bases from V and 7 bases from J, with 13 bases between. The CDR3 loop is CASSLSHLLQPQHF. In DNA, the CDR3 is TGTGCCAGCAGTTTGTCACACCTCTTGCAGCCCCAGCATTTT.

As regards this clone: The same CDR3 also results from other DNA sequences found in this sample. CDR3 sequence reads: CASSVGQGAYEQYF. The CDR3 DNA reads as TGTGCCAGCAGCGTAGGTCAGGGTGCCTACGAGCAGTACTTC. This chain connects TRBV9 to TRBJ2-7, with D tentatively TRBD1 (5 bases). The CDR3 length is 14 residues. V was pared by 0 bases and J by 2 bases, with 9 bases between. CDR1 and CDR2 (germline): SGDLS, YYNGEE.

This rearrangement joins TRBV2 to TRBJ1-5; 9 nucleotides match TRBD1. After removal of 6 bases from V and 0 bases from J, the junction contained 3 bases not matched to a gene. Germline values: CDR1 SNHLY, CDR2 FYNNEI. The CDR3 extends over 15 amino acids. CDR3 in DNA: TGTGCCAGCAGCCGGGACAGGGCTAGCAATCAGCCCCAGCATTTT. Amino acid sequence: CASSRDRASNQPQHF.

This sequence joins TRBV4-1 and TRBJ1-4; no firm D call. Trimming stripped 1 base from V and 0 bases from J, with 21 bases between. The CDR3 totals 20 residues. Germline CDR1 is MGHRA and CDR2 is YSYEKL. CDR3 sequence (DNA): TGCGCCAGCAGCCAAGTTTATTGGGCACAAAGTTTTGCAACTAATGAAAAACTGTTTTTT. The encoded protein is CASSQVYWAQSFATNEKLFF.

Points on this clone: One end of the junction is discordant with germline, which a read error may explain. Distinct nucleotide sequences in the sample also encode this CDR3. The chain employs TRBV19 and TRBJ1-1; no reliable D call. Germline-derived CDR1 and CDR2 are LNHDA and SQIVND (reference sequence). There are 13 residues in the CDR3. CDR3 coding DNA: TGTGCCAGTATTGGCTCCACCAACACCGAAGCTTTCTTT. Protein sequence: CASIGSTNTEAFF.

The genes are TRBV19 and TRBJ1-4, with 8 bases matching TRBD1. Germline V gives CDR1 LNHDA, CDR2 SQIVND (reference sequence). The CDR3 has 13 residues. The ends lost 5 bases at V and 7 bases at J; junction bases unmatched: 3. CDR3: CASSRQGREKLFF. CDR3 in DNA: TGTGCCAGTAGTCGACAGGGGCGTGAAAAACTGTTTTTT.